Presented here are 28 T cell receptor beta chains from one specimen sequenced in a study of T cell responses to AZD1222 COVID-19 vaccine. Profiling relied on immunoSEQ multiplex PCR, and the TCRdb table lists in-frame clones only, not all of them. Among about 64,000 clones, around nine tenths were seen once, and the ten largest hold roughly 6.7%. The starting material was peripheral blood, obtained 28 days after the second dose of the MenACWY control vaccine. The source of these receptors is an adult who received the MenACWY meningococcal vaccine as a control.

This clone has just one count. The chain couples TRBV29-1 to TRBJ2-2; D is undetermined. Trimming pared 3 bases from V and 6 bases from J, leaving 8 bases between. Germline CDR1 and CDR2: SQVTM and ANQGSEA. This CDR3 spans 12 amino acids. CDR3 sequence reads: CSVDISAGELFF. CDR3 sequence (DNA): TGCAGCGTTGATATTTCCGCCGGGGAGCTGTTTTTT.

CDR3: CASHPGQGRYSNQPQHF. For the CDR3, the DNA is TGTGCCAGTCATCCCGGACAGGGGAGGTATAGCAATCAGCCCCAGCATTTT. V and J are TRBV27 and TRBJ1-5, with TRBD1 identical over 9 bases. V lost 9 bases to trimming and J lost 0 bases; unmatched junction nucleotides: 12. The CDR3 runs to 17 residues. Germline CDR1 is MNHEY and CDR2 is SMNVEV (reference sequence).

The table lists this clone with a count of one. This chain links TRBV19 with TRBJ2-3, with no clear D. Germline-derived CDR1 and CDR2 are LNHDA and SQIVND (reference sequence). This CDR3 spans 13 amino acids. Trimming cost V 6 bases and J 2 bases, with 9 bases left between them. CDR3 sequence reads: CASRVTPTDTQYF. The CDR3 nucleotides read TGTGCCAGTAGGGTCACCCCCACAGATACGCAGTATTTT.

The chain links TRBV27 to TRBJ2-5; D remains unclear. CDR1 and CDR2 (germline): MNHEY, SMNVEV (reference sequence). The CDR3 extends over 13 amino acids. The ends were cut back, 5 bases at V and 2 bases at J, with 9 bases in the middle. The CDR3 protein is CASSISWQETQYF. CDR3 nucleotides: TGTGCCAGCAGTATTTCTTGGCAAGAGACCCAGTACTTC.

The chain is built from TRBV7-6 and TRBJ2-6; a weak D match, TRBD1 (6 bases). The germline gives CDR1 SGHVS, CDR2 FNYEAQ. V lost 0 bases to trimming and J lost 2 bases, with 26 bases between them. This CDR3 is built from 22 residues. The CDR3 loop reads CASSLAMNGRGHPNPGANVLTF. The CDR3 coding sequence is TGTGCCAGCAGCTTAGCAATGAATGGTAGGGGACACCCTAACCCTGGGGCCAACGTCCTGACTTTC.

The chain links TRBV7-2 to TRBJ2-1; 7 bases line up with TRBD2. The junction had 7 bases not matched to a gene; V was cut back by 1 base and J by 1 base. This CDR3 spans 17 amino acids. From germline, CDR1 is SGHTA and CDR2 FQGNSA. The CDR3 DNA sequence: TGTGCCAGCAGCTTAGGCCGTCCTAGCGGATCCTACAATGAGCAGTTCTTC. This sequence encodes CASSLGRPSGSYNEQFF.

V and J are TRBV7-9 and TRBJ2-7; TRBD2 agrees at 12 bases. Losses at the gene ends were 4 bases for V and 3 bases for J; bases not matched to a gene: 1. The CDR3 runs 14 residues. CDR1 is SEHNR and CDR2 is FQNEAQ in the germline V gene (reference sequence). The CDR3, as DNA: TGTGCCAGCAGCTCTAGCGGGAGGGGCTACGAGCAGTACTTC. Translating gives CASSSSGRGYEQYF.

V is TRBV7-8 and J is TRBJ2-7, with a tentative D call TRBD2 (7 bases). The CDR3 contains 14 residues. Germline V gene lookup returns CDR1 SGHVS and CDR2 FQNEAQ. V dropped 5 bases and J dropped 6 bases, with 17 bases sitting between them. CDR3 nucleotide sequence: TGTGCCAGCAGCCTCCGTGCGGGGGCTCCCGAGCAGTACTTC. Protein: CASSLRAGAPEQYF.

V is TRBV19 and J is TRBJ1-1; TRBD1 matches at 7 bases. Germline CDR1 is LNHDA and CDR2 is SQIVND (reference sequence). V trimming: 5 bases; J trimming: 10 bases; junction bases outside the gene matches: 10. This CDR3 is 13 amino acids long. The CDR3 bases are TGTGCCAGTAGTCCAGGGGGGGGTATAGGAGCTTTCTTT. Translated: CASSPGGGIGAFF.

The V and J genes are TRBV19 and TRBJ2-4; 9 bases agree with TRBD2. After removal of 9 bases from V and 5 bases from J, the junction contained 20 bases not matched to a gene. This CDR3 is built from 18 residues. Germline-derived CDR1 and CDR2 are LNHDA and SQIVND (reference sequence). The CDR3 reads CASRGVRSGRTTENIQYF. The CDR3 DNA reads as TGTGCCAGCCGAGGAGTGCGGAGCGGGAGGACTACGGAAAACATTCAGTACTTC.

V gene TRBV5-1 combines with J gene TRBJ2-1; the D gene is possibly TRBD2 (6 bases). Trimming stripped 0 bases from V and 7 bases from J, with 17 bases between. Germline V lookup: CDR1 SGHRS, CDR2 YFSETQ. The CDR3 sequence is 16 residues long. The DNA of the CDR3 is TGCGCCAGCAGCTTGGGACTAGTTGACCCTCTTAATGAGCAGTTCTTC. Protein: CASSLGLVDPLNEQFF. The whole variable domain, remainder taken from reference TRBV5-1 and TRBJ2-1, is KAGVTQTPRYLIKTRGQQVTLSCSPISGHRSVSWYQQTPGQGLQFLFEYFSETQRNKGNFPGRFSGRQFSNSRSEMNVSTLELGDSALYLCASSLGLVDPLNEQFFGPGTRLTVL.

This chain's CDR3 is CASSFGTQGDYGYTF. CDR3 nucleotide sequence: TGTGCCAGCAGCTTCGGAACACAGGGTGACTATGGCTACACCTTC. The chain couples TRBV2 to TRBJ1-2, with D possibly TRBD1 on 6 matching bases. The germline V gene encodes CDR1 SNHLY and CDR2 FYNNEI. V was clipped by 6 bases and J by 3 bases, with 17 bases between them. The CDR3 runs 15 residues.

CDR3 sequence (DNA): TGTGCCAGCAGCCGGAACGGACAGGACACTGAAGCTTTCTTT. Encoded protein: CASSRNGQDTEAFF. The V and J genes are TRBV3-1 (or the pseudogene TRBV3-2) and TRBJ1-1, with TRBD1 identical over 7 bases. Germline V lookup: CDR1 LGHDT, CDR2 YNNKEL (reference sequence). The CDR3 covers 14 residues. V lost 4 bases and J lost 3; bases outside the gene matches: 5.

This clone appeared a few times. The chain is built from TRBV3-1 (or the pseudogene TRBV3-2) and TRBJ1-2; D not certain. There are 14 residues in the CDR3. Trimming pared 2 bases from V and 7 bases from J, leaving 14 bases between. Looked up from germline, CDR1 is LGHDT and CDR2 is YNNKEL (reference sequence). The CDR3 region is CASSQYGLPAGYTF. The CDR3 nucleotides are TGTGCCAGCAGCCAATACGGACTCCCTGCTGGCTACACCTTC.

The chain employs TRBV27 and TRBJ1-1, with 9 positions matching TRBD1. The junction had 7 bases not matched to a gene; V was cut back by 2 bases and J by 6 bases. The CDR3 is made up of 15 amino acids. CDR1 is MNHEY, CDR2 SMNVEV, per germline (reference sequence). The CDR3 region has the DNA TGTGCCAGCAGTTTAGCGACAGGGGGGGCTTCTGAAGCTTTCTTT. Its protein is CASSLATGGASEAFF.

J is TRBJ1-1 and V is TRBV6-5; 7 nucleotides match TRBD1. The CDR3 runs 14 residues. The junction had 5 bases not matched to a gene; V was cut back by 7 bases and J by 0 bases. The germline gives CDR1 MNHEY, CDR2 SVGAGI. The CDR3 region has the DNA TGTGCCAGCACCAGGACAGGCTTGAACACTGAAGCTTTCTTT. The encoded protein is CASTRTGLNTEAFF.

CDR3 bases: TGTGCCACCAGCAGAGATCGCGGCTCTGACATATATTTT. It encodes CATSRDRGSDIYF. V is TRBV15 and J is TRBJ1-3, with no clear D. The CDR3 spans 13 residues. Germline values: CDR1 LNHNV, CDR2 YYDKDF (reference sequence). The V end lost 0 bases, the J end lost 12 bases, and 12 bases lay between the germline ends. Drawing the rest from reference TRBV15 and TRBJ1-3, the complete variable domain is DAMVIQNPRYQVTQFGKPVTLSCSQTLNHNVMYWYQQKSSQAPKLLFHYYDKDFNNEADTPDNFQSRRPNTSFCFLDIRSPGLGDTAMYLCATSRDRGSDIYFGEGSWLTVV.

The rearrangement uses TRBV9 and TRBJ1-1; D possibly corresponds to TRBD1 (5 bases). Germline V gene data show CDR1 as SGDLS and CDR2 as YYNGEE. The CDR3 loop spans 14 amino acids. V was clipped by 0 bases and J by 5 bases, with 11 bases between them. The chain's CDR3 is CASSVEGPWTEAFF. CDR3 DNA sequence: TGTGCCAGCAGCGTAGAGGGGCCGTGGACTGAAGCTTTCTTT.

Only one count was recorded for this clone. This chain uses TRBV5-8 with TRBJ1-2; no clear D. The CDR3 is 15 amino acids. V lost 4 bases, J lost 2 bases, and 15 bases lay in between. Germline V lookup: CDR1 SGHTS, CDR2 YDEGEE. CDR3 coding DNA: TGTGCCAGCAGCGGTGGAGCACACTTAAACTATGGCTACACCTTC. Amino acid sequence: CASSGGAHLNYGYTF.

V is TRBV24-1 and J is TRBJ2-5; no clear D. V gave up 4 bases and J gave up 5 bases, with 10 bases separating them. Germline CDR1 is KGHDR and CDR2 is SFDVKD. CDR3 length: 13 residues. The DNA of the CDR3 is TGTGCCACCAGTGACCGTTGGAGTGAGACCCAGTACTTC. It translates to CATSDRWSETQYF.

This sequence joins TRBV2 and TRBJ2-7; D might be TRBD2 (6 bases). Trimming shortened V by 3 bases and J by 0 bases, and 15 bases separated the two germline ends. Germline assignment: CDR1 SNHLY and CDR2 FYNNEI. The length of the CDR3 is 16 residues. The CDR3: CASSEAGEELSYEQYF. DNA for the CDR3: TGTGCCAGCAGTGAGGCTGGGGAGGAACTCTCCTACGAGCAGTACTTC.

The gene calls are TRBV29-1 and TRBJ1-1, with D tentatively TRBD1 (5 bases). This CDR3 region has 12 residues. The V end lost 8 bases, the J end lost 5 bases, and 15 bases lay between the germline ends. Germline V lookup: CDR1 SQVTM, CDR2 ANQGSEA. The CDR3, as DNA: TGCAGCACGACCCAGGGAAGTACTGAAGCTTTCTTT. Its translation: CSTTQGSTEAFF.

The chain has TRBV25-1 and TRBJ1-1; possibly TRBD1 for D (5 bases). The CDR3 consists of 13 residues. V lost 9 bases to trimming and J lost 3 bases, with 14 bases between them. Germline CDR1 reads MGHDK; CDR2 reads SYGVNS. CDR3 loop: CASREGAHTEAFF. CDR3 coding DNA: TGTGCCAGTCGAGAAGGGGCTCACACTGAAGCTTTCTTT.

In this sample, this clone turned up once. This chain connects TRBV2 to TRBJ2-7; D gene unclear. The CDR3 extends over 13 amino acids. Germline V lookup: CDR1 SNHLY, CDR2 FYNNEI. Trimming took off 5 bases at V and 0 bases at J, with 8 bases between the two ends. For the CDR3, the DNA is TGTGCCAGCAGTAAGACACTCTCCTACGAGCAGTACTTC. It codes for CASSKTLSYEQYF.

This clone was counted a single time. J is TRBJ1-3 and V is TRBV10-3; a weak D match, TRBD1 (6 bases). The germline V gene has CDR1 ENHRY and CDR2 SYGVKD. V was clipped by 6 bases and J by 1 base, with 13 bases between them. The CDR3 runs to 15 residues. The CDR3 spells CAIRIGGHSGNTIYF. CDR3 sequence (DNA): TGTGCCATCAGGATCGGGGGGCATTCTGGAAACACCATATATTTT.

V is TRBV5-5 and J is TRBJ2-3; D is unclear. The ends were cut back, 2 bases at V and 3 bases at J, with 7 bases in the middle. The CDR3 length is 13 residues. Germline CDR1 SGHKS, CDR2 YYEKEE (reference sequence). The chain's CDR3 is CASSFGKTDTQYF. The CDR3 DNA reads as TGTGCCAGCAGCTTTGGGAAGACAGATACGCAGTATTTT.

The genes are TRBV18 and TRBJ1-1; D is undetermined. Germline values: CDR1 KGHSH, CDR2 LQKENI. This CDR3 contains 14 residues. V dropped 2 bases and J dropped 4 bases, with 11 bases sitting between them. This CDR3 reads CASSPAGLGTEAFF. CDR3 bases: TGTGCCAGCTCACCAGCGGGCTTAGGCACTGAAGCTTTCTTT.

The chain combines TRBV19 with TRBJ1-5; 10 bases are shared with TRBD1. In germline, CDR1 is LNHDA, CDR2 SQIVND (reference sequence). The CDR3 runs 15 residues. The V segment lost 5 bases and the J segment 7 bases; nucleotides outside the gene matches: 8. The CDR3 sequence is CASSLFRDRGQPQHF. In DNA form, the CDR3 reads TGTGCCAGTAGTCTTTTTCGGGACAGGGGACAGCCCCAGCATTTT.